This T cell receptor (beta chain) originates from a study of shared clonotypes between healthy human individuals. Using immunoSEQ multiplex PCR, the repertoire was profiled, and TCRdb retains in-frame clones only, with some absent. The repertoire has roughly 1,000,000 clones, around 82% of them found once; the top ten carry approximately 0.52%. V gave up 6 bases and J gave up 5 bases; unmatched junction bases: 8. Germline values: CDR1 MNHNY, CDR2 SVGAGI (reference sequence). The CDR3 extends over 15 amino acids. The material sequenced was memory CD4+ T cells from PBMCs. Subset specified: CD45RA-negative fraction. This sequence originates from a man in his late teens or twenties in good health. Some clones in this sample may be carry-over from other donors' samples. The gene calls are TRBV6-6 and TRBJ2-2; TRBD2 aligns across 8 bases. The DNA of the CDR3 is TGTGCCAGCAGCCCCCTAGCGGGTGGGACCGGGGAGCTGTTTTTT. Translated: CASSPLAGGTGELFF.